The entry below gives a single T cell receptor beta chain sequence along with its context. The sample comes from a study of blood T cell repertoires in COVID-19. Study context: Material from acute and convalescent COVID-19 was sourced from the United States, Italy and Spain. The cDNA or gDNA used as material had been derived from T cells, B-cell-depleted T cells, or PBMCs.

Original handling: Amplification of reference gene primers provided the estimated nucleated cell counts. Profiled with immunoSEQ multiplex PCR; TCRdb holds only in-frame clones, not every one. That table is the source of V, J and clone size, and D and trimming were worked out from the DNA. The table has 100,000 to 150,000 clones, 70% to 90% seen once. V shed 5 bases and J shed 2 bases, with 8 bases lying between them. The CDR3 length is 13 residues. Per germline, CDR1 MRHNA and CDR2 SNTAGT. Sequencing input: peripheral blood. V is TRBV6-4 and J is TRBJ2-3; D is perhaps TRBD1 (6 bases). The source is a woman between 50 and 59 years old with active or convalescent COVID-19. The CDR3 DNA is TGTGCCAGCAGTCAGGGGCACACAGATACGCAGTATTTT. It encodes CASSQGHTDTQYF.